This T cell receptor (beta chain) was documented in a study of human T cells and chemical hapten exposure (dated by TCRdb to 2020 to 2023). About the study as a whole: Libraries were combined into a pool for sequencing, and differences in TCR yield between samples came mainly from small differences in library volumes within the pool. From each blood RNA sample, both TCR alpha and TCR beta chains were sequenced. In alopecia patients, the study followed how the peripheral blood TCR repertoire changed in vivo over primary and secondary sensitization to diphenylcyclopropenone (DPC), a hapten. The paper as a whole reports these results and caveats: Repeated subsampling changed both the strength of the expansion versus patch-test correlation and the threshold at which that correlation became significant. The number of TCRs above 1 in 1000 frequency did not change with DPC sensitization; there was no evidence of global repertoire structure alterations.

The sample's time point label, in plain terms: healthy volunteer bleed at 6 weeks. Unfractionated whole blood was collected in Tempus Blood RNA tubes, and total RNA was extracted from that blood. As TCR sequencing controls, roughly five healthy volunteers were used, with blood taken at day 0, 2 weeks and 6 weeks. CDR1 and CDR2, looked up from the germline V gene, are SGHRS and YFSETQ. Measured from the cysteine to the phenylalanine, the CDR3 is 14 residues long. Only the CDR3 DNA stays, 42 bases, in frame from base 1. Unmatched junction bases come to 7, with V trimmed by 0 bases and J by 10 bases. This clonotype came up many times. The target of this receptor is not known. No much larger clone is present one base from it, and per-base qualities are unavailable. Libraries came from RACE. TCRdb names NextSeq 500 as the instrument used. Library preparation attached unique molecular identifiers to individual cDNA molecules for quantitative, reproducible TCR counting. The source study handled its data this way. Samples had a median of around 92,000 TCRs, with a range from roughly 20,000 to 690,600. V, J and CDR3 annotation of the TCR reads was performed with the Decombinator software suite. For PS versus PT1 abundance plots, all samples were subsampled to the same number of TCRs (28,000). TCRs were defined as expanded if absent before sensitization and observed at least eight times at the 2-week time point. TCRdb reanalyzed the raw reads on its own, using fastp at Q25 for trimming and MiXCR for clone calling, and kept in-frame beta chains. Every distinct CDR3 protein forms one entry, paired with its most common genes and DNA. TCRdb's processing, not the authors' own work, is the source of the V and J calls. The table for this sample lists 35,000 to 55,000 distinct CDR3 sequences; 3.5% to 4% of them were counted only once. The ten largest clones capture 4.5% to 7% of the sample.

The chain was built from TRBV5-1 and TRBJ1-1, with TRBD1 identical over 9 junction bases. Sequences were obtained from whole blood. The sequence came from a human donor in good health. Some clones in this sample may be carry-over from other donors' samples. The encoded CDR3 is CASSLEIDRGRAFF. The nucleotides read TGCGCCAGCAGCTTGGAAATAGACAGGGGGAGAGCTTTCTTT.